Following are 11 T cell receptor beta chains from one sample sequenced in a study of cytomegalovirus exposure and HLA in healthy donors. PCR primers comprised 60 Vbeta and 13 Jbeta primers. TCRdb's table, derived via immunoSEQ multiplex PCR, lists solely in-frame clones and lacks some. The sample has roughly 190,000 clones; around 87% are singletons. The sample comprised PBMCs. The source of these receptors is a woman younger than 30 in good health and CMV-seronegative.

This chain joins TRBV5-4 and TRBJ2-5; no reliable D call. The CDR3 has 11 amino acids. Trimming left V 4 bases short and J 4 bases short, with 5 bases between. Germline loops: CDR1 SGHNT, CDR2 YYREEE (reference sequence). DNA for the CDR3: TGTGCCAGCAGCCTACGAGAGACCCAGTACTTC. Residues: CASSLRETQYF.

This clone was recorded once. CDR3 in amino acids: CASSELAGGSTGELFF. The CDR3 DNA reads as TGTGCCAGCAGTGAACTAGCGGGGGGATCCACCGGGGAGCTGTTTTTT. The rearrangement joins TRBV27 to TRBJ2-2; 12 bases match TRBD2. The CDR3 is made up of 16 amino acids. V lost 5 bases, J lost 4 bases, and 5 bases stayed unmatched. Germline CDR1 and CDR2: MNHEY and SMNVEV (reference sequence).

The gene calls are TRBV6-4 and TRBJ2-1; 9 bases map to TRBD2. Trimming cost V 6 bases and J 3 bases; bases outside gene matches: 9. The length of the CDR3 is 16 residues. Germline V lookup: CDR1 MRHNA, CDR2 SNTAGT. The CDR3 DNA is TGTGCCAGCAGCCCCGGACTAGCGACCTACTACAATGAGCAGTTCTTC. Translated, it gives CASSPGLATYYNEQFF.

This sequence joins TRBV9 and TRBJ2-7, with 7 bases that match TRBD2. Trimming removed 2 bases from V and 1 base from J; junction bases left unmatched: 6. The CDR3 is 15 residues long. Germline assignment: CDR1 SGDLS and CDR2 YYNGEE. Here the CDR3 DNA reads TGTGCCAGCAGCGTGGCTAGCGGTACTTCCTACGAGCAGTACTTC. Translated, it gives CASSVASGTSYEQYF.

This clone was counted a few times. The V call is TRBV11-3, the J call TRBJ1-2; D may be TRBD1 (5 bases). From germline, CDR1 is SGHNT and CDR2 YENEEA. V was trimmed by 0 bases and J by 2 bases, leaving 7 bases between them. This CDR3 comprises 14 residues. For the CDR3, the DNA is TGTGCCAGCAGCTTAGATCAGGGAAACTATGGCTACACCTTC. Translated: CASSLDQGNYGYTF.

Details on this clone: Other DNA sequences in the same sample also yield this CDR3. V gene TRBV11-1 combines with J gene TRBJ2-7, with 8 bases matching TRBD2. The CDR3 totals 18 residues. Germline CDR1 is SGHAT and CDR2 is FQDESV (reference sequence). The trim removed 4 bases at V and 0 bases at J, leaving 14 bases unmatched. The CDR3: CASSSPDGWGTSSYEQYF. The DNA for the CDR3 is TGTGCCAGCAGCTCCCCGGATGGTTGGGGGACTAGCTCCTACGAGCAGTACTTC.

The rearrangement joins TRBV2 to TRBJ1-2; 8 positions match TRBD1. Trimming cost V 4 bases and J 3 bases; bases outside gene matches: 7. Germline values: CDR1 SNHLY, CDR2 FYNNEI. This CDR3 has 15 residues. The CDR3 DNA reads TGTGCCAGCAGTGTCAGGCAGGGGGCACACTATGGCTACACCTTC. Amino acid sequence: CASSVRQGAHYGYTF.

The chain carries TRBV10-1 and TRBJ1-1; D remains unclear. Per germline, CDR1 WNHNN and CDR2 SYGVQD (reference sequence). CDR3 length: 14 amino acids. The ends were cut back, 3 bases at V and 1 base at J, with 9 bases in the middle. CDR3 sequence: CASSDDNQNTEAFF. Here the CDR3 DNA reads TGCGCCAGCAGTGACGACAACCAGAACACTGAAGCTTTCTTT.

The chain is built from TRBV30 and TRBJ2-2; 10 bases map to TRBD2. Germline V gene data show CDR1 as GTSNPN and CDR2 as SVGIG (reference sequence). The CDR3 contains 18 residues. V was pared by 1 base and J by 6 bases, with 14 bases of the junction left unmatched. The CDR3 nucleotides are TGTGCCTGGAGTGCCCAGCGAACTAGCGGGGCCTGGCCCGGGGAGCTGTTTTTT. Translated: CAWSAQRTSGAWPGELFF.

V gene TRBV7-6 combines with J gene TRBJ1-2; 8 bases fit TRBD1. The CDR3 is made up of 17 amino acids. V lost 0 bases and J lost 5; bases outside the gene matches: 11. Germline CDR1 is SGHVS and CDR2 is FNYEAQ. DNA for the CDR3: TGTGCCAGCAGCTTAGCCCCCCCAGGACAGGGCGGGTATGGCTACACCTTC. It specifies CASSLAPPGQGGYGYTF.

CDR3 sequence: CASSLRVSGANVLTF. The CDR3 DNA reads TGCGCCAGCAGCCTCAGGGTCTCTGGGGCCAACGTCCTGACTTTC. V is TRBV5-1 and J is TRBJ2-6; weak D call: TRBD1 (5 bases). Germline V gene data show CDR1 as SGHRS and CDR2 as YFSETQ. The CDR3 has 15 residues. The V end was cut by 4 bases, the J end by 0 bases, with 8 bases between.